This passage covers 3 T cell receptor beta chains from one sample sequenced in a study of blood T cell repertoires in COVID-19. Profiled with immunoSEQ multiplex PCR; TCRdb holds only in-frame clones, not every one. The repertoire holds 100,000 to 130,000 clones, with approximately 70% as singletons. The sample consisted of peripheral blood. The receptors stem from a woman in her forties with acute or convalescent COVID-19.

The V gene is TRBV2, the J gene TRBJ1-2, with D unclear. The CDR3 consists of 14 residues. Germline CDR1 reads SNHLY; CDR2 reads FYNNEI. Deletions cut 2 bases from V and 5 bases from J, with 12 bases between. Here the CDR3 DNA reads TGTGCCAGCAGTGAACAGGCACGGGAGTATGGCTACACCTTC. Its translation: CASSEQAREYGYTF.

The chain carries TRBV5-4 and TRBJ2-5; TRBD1 agrees at 8 bases. V was pared by 1 base and J by 5 bases, with 7 bases of the junction left unmatched. Germline V lookup: CDR1 SGHNT, CDR2 YYREEE (reference sequence). The CDR3 covers 15 residues. Here the CDR3 reads CASSLPLGDRETQYF. The CDR3 DNA sequence: TGTGCCAGCAGCTTGCCCCTCGGGGACAGGGAGACCCAGTACTTC. Full variable domain (remainder filled in from reference TRBV5-4 and TRBJ2-5): ETGVTQSPTHLIKTRGQQVTLRCSSQSGHNTVSWYQQALGQGPQFIFQYYREEENGRGNFPPRFSGLQFPNYSSELNVNALELDDSALYLCASSLPLGDRETQYFGPGTRLLVL.

The rearrangement uses TRBV15 and TRBJ1-1; 8 nucleotides match TRBD1. Germline CDR1 and CDR2: LNHNV and YYDKDF (reference sequence). V gave up 5 bases and J gave up 8 bases; unmatched junction bases: 10. The CDR3 runs 14 residues. The CDR3 here is CATSLGQGIAEAFF. The CDR3 region has the DNA TGTGCCACCAGCCTAGGACAGGGCATAGCCGAAGCTTTCTTT.